This T cell receptor beta chain is from a study of blood T cell repertoires in COVID-19. Overall study context: Sites in the United States, Italy and Spain provided acute and convalescent COVID-19 samples. Sample material is recorded as cDNA or gDNA derived from T cells, B-cell-depleted T cells, or PBMCs.

The germline V gene has CDR1 MDHEN and CDR2 SYDVKM. This CDR3 is 12 amino acids long. In the original workflow: Estimation of nucleated cell counts was performed using reference gene primer amplification. TCRdb's table, derived via immunoSEQ multiplex PCR, lists solely in-frame clones and lacks some. V and J calls and clone size are given by that table; D and trimming were obtained from the DNA. Among around 89,000 clones listed, 72% were seen once. This clone was recorded once. The junction shows a germline mismatch at one end, possibly a read error. The specimen sequenced was peripheral blood. The receptor was derived from a woman at least 80 years old with acute or convalescent COVID-19. The chain uses TRBV28 and TRBJ1-2, with D perhaps TRBD1 (5 bases). CDR3 DNA sequence: TGTGCCAGCAGTTCCTTGACAGACGGAATCTCCTTC. Its translation: CASSSLTDGISF.